Reported below is one TCR beta chain. The entry originates in a study of blood T cell repertoires in COVID-19. For the study at large: Donors in the United States, Italy and Spain gave samples during acute or convalescent COVID-19. PBMCs, B-cell-depleted T cells, or T cells were the source of the cDNA or gDNA that made up the material.

Per the original data handling: Amplifying reference gene primers gave estimates of nucleated cell counts. The method was immunoSEQ multiplex PCR; TCRdb's version includes in-frame clones alone and lacks a portion of them. Clone size and the V and J calls come from that table; the DNA yielded D and trimming. Here the sample spans 60,000 or so clones, about three quarters being singletons. Enrolled during active infection, Seattle patients were then followed longitudinally. Sequencing was carried out using peripheral blood. This clonotype was sampled from a man younger than 45 with COVID-19, enrolled during active disease.

The CDR3 protein is CASSSPGGWLHEQYF. CDR3 coding DNA: TGTGCCAGCAGTTCCCCTGGCGGCTGGCTTCACGAGCAGTACTTC. The chain carries TRBV28 and TRBJ2-7; D gene ambiguous. The V gene's germline CDR1 is MDHEN and CDR2 SYDVKM. Between the trimmed V and J ends, which lost 4 bases and 5 bases, there was a span of 18 bases. The CDR3 spans 15 residues. Looking up the rest from reference TRBV28 and TRBJ2-7 gives the full variable domain: DVKVTQSSRYLVKRTGEKVFLECVQDMDHENMFWYRQDPGLGLRLIYFSYDVKMKEKGDIPEGYSVSREKKERFSLILESASTNQTSMYLCASSSPGGWLHEQYFGPGTRLTVT.